This passage covers 5 T cell receptor beta chains from one sample sequenced in a study of preoperative IRX-2 immunotherapy in early breast cancer (dated by TCRdb to about 2019). This specimen's treatment or condition label, per the study, means: preoperative locoregional IRX-2 cytokine immunotherapy. The library was produced with the immunoSEQ multiplex PCR assay. This immuneACCESS table, as held by TCRdb, lists in-frame sequences with V and J called but not all clones. Of the missing ones, under half trace to an unresolved V gene in checked studies; the others have no known cause. Here the sample has around 35,000 clones; over 90% occur a single time. The ten largest clones represent 5% to 7% of the sample. This specimen was acquired from a patient treated with IRX-2 immunotherapy. Receptors originate from a human donor with breast cancer.

In its sample, this clone was seen once. The chain combines TRBV7-2 with TRBJ2-7; 7 bases match TRBD1. The CDR3 runs 13 residues. V was pared by 5 bases and J by 3 bases, with 4 bases of the junction left unmatched. CDR1 SGHTA and CDR2 FQGNSA come from the germline V gene. The CDR3 bases are TGTGCCAGCAGCAAAGGACAGGACTACGAGCAGTACTTC. This sequence encodes CASSKGQDYEQYF. The variable domain in full, completed from reference TRBV7-2 and TRBJ2-7, reads GAGVSQSPSNKVTEKGKDVELRCDPISGHTALYWYRQSLGQGLEFLIYFQGNSAPDKSGLPSDRFSAERTGGSVSTLTIQRTQQEDSAVYLCASSKGQDYEQYFGPGTRLTVT.

The gene calls are TRBV7-9 and TRBJ2-2; TRBD2 agrees at 16 bases. V shed 3 bases and J 0 bases; nucleotides not matched to a gene: 1. CDR1 is SEHNR and CDR2 is FQNEAQ in the germline V gene (reference sequence). The CDR3 length is 18 residues. In DNA form, the CDR3 reads TGTGCCAGCAGCTTGGGGACTAGCGGGAGGGCGAACACCGGGGAGCTGTTTTTT. Its protein product is CASSLGTSGRANTGELFF.

The rearrangement links TRBV5-4 to TRBJ2-7, with 7 bases lining up with TRBD2. The CDR3 has 14 residues. Germline V gene data show CDR1 as SGHNT and CDR2 as YYREEE (reference sequence). V lost 3 bases, J lost 5 bases, and 8 bases stayed unmatched. The CDR3 protein is CASSWGGDGNEQYF. DNA of the CDR3: TGTGCCAGCAGCTGGGGGGGGGATGGTAACGAGCAGTACTTC.

This chain joins TRBV28 and TRBJ1-1, with D unclear. Trimming pared 3 bases from V and 3 bases from J, leaving 11 bases between. The germline V gene has CDR1 MDHEN and CDR2 SYDVKM. The CDR3 contains 14 residues. CDR3 coding DNA: TGTGCCAGCAGTTTCGGAGGGTTATACACTGAAGCTTTCTTT. Its translation is CASSFGGLYTEAFF.

The V gene is TRBV2, the J gene TRBJ1-5; perhaps TRBD1 as D (6 bases). The V end lost 6 bases, the J end lost 6 bases, and 15 bases lay between the germline ends. Germline values: CDR1 SNHLY, CDR2 FYNNEI. This CDR3 has 14 residues. In DNA form, the CDR3 reads TGTGCCAGCAGCCAGAAGGGGGGGATTCAGCCCCAGCATTTT. Its protein product is CASSQKGGIQPQHF. The variable domain in full, completed from reference TRBV2 and TRBJ1-5, reads EPEVTQTPSHQVTQMGQEVILRCVPISNHLYFYWYRQILGQKVEFLVSFYNNEISEKSEIFDDQFSVERPDGSNFTLKIRSTKLEDSAMYFCASSQKGGIQPQHFGDGTRLSIL.